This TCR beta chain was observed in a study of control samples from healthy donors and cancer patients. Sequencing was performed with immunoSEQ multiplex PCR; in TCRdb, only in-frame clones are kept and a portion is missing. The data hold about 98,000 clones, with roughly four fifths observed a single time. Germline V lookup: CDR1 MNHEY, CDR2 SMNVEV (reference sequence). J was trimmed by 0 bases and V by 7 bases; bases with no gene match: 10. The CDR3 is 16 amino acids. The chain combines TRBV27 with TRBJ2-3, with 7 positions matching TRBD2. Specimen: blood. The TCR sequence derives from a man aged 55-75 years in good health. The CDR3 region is CASTRLAGVSTDTQYF. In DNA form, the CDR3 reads TGTGCCAGCACCCGGTTGGCGGGAGTTAGCACAGATACGCAGTATTTT.